The 12 T cell receptor beta chains given below trace back to one sample, sequenced in a study of cytomegalovirus exposure and HLA in healthy donors. Use of 60 Vbeta and 13 Jbeta primers characterized the PCR. The table came from immunoSEQ multiplex PCR; TCRdb's copy has only in-frame clones and leaves some out. This table holds about 150,000 clones, more than 75% found once. What was sequenced was PBMCs. The source of these receptors is a woman aged 18-29 years in good health and CMV-seronegative.

This clone has just one count. The CDR3: CASSSAGQGNTEAFF. CDR3 nucleotide sequence: TGCGCCAGCAGCTCGGCCGGACAGGGGAACACTGAAGCTTTCTTT. This rearrangement joins TRBV5-1 to TRBJ1-1; TRBD1 matches 8 bases. After removal of 3 bases from V and 1 base from J, the junction contained 5 bases not matched to a gene. Germline V lookup: CDR1 SGHRS, CDR2 YFSETQ. The CDR3 has 15 amino acids.

This chain uses TRBV4-3 with TRBJ1-5; no clear D gene. The V end was cut by 3 bases, the J end by 5 bases, with 20 bases between. Germline loops: CDR1 LGHNA, CDR2 YSLEER. The CDR3 contains 17 residues. The CDR3 DNA follows: TGCGCCAGCAGCCAGTGGCGGGGTGCGGGAAATGATCAGCCCCAGCATTTT. Translation: CASSQWRGAGNDQPQHF.

The chain couples TRBV4-3 to TRBJ2-1; 11 bases are shared with TRBD2. The CDR3 has 17 residues. The ends lost 5 bases at V and 4 bases at J; junction bases unmatched: 10. CDR1 LGHNA and CDR2 YSLEER come from the germline V gene. CDR3 sequence: CASSAYSSGGMYNEQFF. DNA for the CDR3: TGCGCCAGCAGCGCGTATTCTAGCGGGGGGATGTACAATGAGCAGTTCTTC.

This clone occurred once. The V gene is TRBV18, the J gene TRBJ2-3; 14 bases are shared with TRBD2. V lost 3 bases, J lost 4 bases, and 6 bases stayed unmatched. This CDR3 has 17 residues. Germline CDR1 KGHSH, CDR2 LQKENI. In nucleotides, the CDR3 is TGTGCCAGCTCACCCGGGACTAGCGGGGGTGCGGCAGATACGCAGTATTTT. Amino acid sequence: CASSPGTSGGAADTQYF.

The chain uses TRBV6-5 and TRBJ1-5; 8 bases are shared with TRBD1. V was clipped by 7 bases and J by 0 bases; unmatched bases: 5. There are 15 residues in the CDR3. Germline values: CDR1 MNHEY, CDR2 SVGAGI. This CDR3 is CASNAGTGSNQPQHF. The CDR3 DNA reads TGTGCCAGCAACGCCGGGACAGGTAGCAATCAGCCCCAGCATTTT.

V usage is TRBV18 and J usage is TRBJ2-2; D unclear. Germline V gives CDR1 KGHSH, CDR2 LQKENI. The V gene lost 1 base and the J gene lost 4 bases, with 4 bases spanning the gap. CDR3 size: 13 residues. CDR3 nucleotide sequence: TGTGCCAGCTCACCACTGAGCACCGGGGAGCTGTTTTTT. Translation gives CASSPLSTGELFF. Filled out from reference TRBV18 and TRBJ2-2, the complete variable domain reads NAGVMQNPRHLVRRRGQEARLRCSPMKGHSHVYWYRQLPEEGLKFMVYLQKENIIDESGMPKERFSAEFPKEGPSILRIQQVVRGDSAAYFCASSPLSTGELFFGEGSRLTVL.

V gene TRBV28 combines with J gene TRBJ2-3; no clear D. This CDR3 contains 16 residues. Trimming took 5 bases from V and 1 from J, leaving 16 bases between them. The germline gives CDR1 MDHEN, CDR2 SYDVKM. CDR3 coding DNA: TGTGCCAGCAGTCCAACCGCGTTGGTCGGCACAGATACGCAGTATTTT. It codes for CASSPTALVGTDTQYF.

The rearrangement links TRBV9 to TRBJ2-7; 7 positions match TRBD1. Losses at the gene ends were 3 bases for V and 1 base for J; bases not matched to a gene: 7. The V gene's germline CDR1 is SGDLS and CDR2 YYNGEE. This CDR3 is 15 amino acids long. The CDR3 region is CASSGGQDLSYEQYF. The CDR3 coding sequence is TGTGCCAGCAGCGGTGGACAGGACCTTTCCTACGAGCAGTACTTC.

The chain is built from TRBV5-1 and TRBJ2-1; 14 bases are a match to TRBD2. The CDR3 loop spans 17 amino acids. J lost 4 bases, V lost 4 bases, and 7 bases had no gene match. Germline CDR1 reads SGHRS; CDR2 reads YFSETQ. The chain's CDR3 is CASSGGLAGAGYNEQFF. DNA of the CDR3: TGCGCCAGCAGCGGGGGACTAGCGGGAGCAGGATACAATGAGCAGTTCTTC. Variable domain in full (rest from reference TRBV5-1 and TRBJ2-1): KAGVTQTPRYLIKTRGQQVTLSCSPISGHRSVSWYQQTPGQGLQFLFEYFSETQRNKGNFPGRFSGRQFSNSRSEMNVSTLELGDSALYLCASSGGLAGAGYNEQFFGPGTRLTVL.

The CDR3 DNA follows: TGTGCCAGCAGCTTGAGCAGGGGGGACAGTCTGGGATCTGAGCAGTTCTTC. This gives the protein CASSLSRGDSLGSEQFF. The chain recombines TRBV11-2 with TRBJ2-1; tentatively, D is TRBD1 (7 bases). Trimming took 3 bases from V and 9 from J, leaving 24 bases between them. The CDR3 consists of 17 residues. Germline lookup yields CDR1 SGHAT and CDR2 FQNNGV.

This chain connects TRBV28 to TRBJ2-3; 10 bases match TRBD2. CDR3 length: 15 residues. The ends lost 5 bases at V and 1 base at J; junction bases unmatched: 3. The germline gives CDR1 MDHEN, CDR2 SYDVKM. The CDR3 nucleotides are TGTGCCAGCAGTCCAGGACTAGCGGGCACAGATACGCAGTATTTT. This encodes CASSPGLAGTDTQYF.

This clone was seen just once. The chain recombines TRBV30 with TRBJ2-7, with 10 bases aligning to TRBD2. V trimming: 2 bases; J trimming: 2 bases; junction bases outside the gene matches: 6. The CDR3 is 15 residues long. CDR1 is GTSNPN and CDR2 is SVGIG in the germline V gene (reference sequence). The CDR3 loop is CAWSTASGGPYEQYF. In DNA, the CDR3 is TGTGCCTGGAGTACCGCTAGCGGGGGCCCCTACGAGCAGTACTTC.